This T cell receptor beta chain originates from a study of blood T cell repertoires in COVID-19. The overall study: There were acute and convalescent COVID-19 samples, and they came from the United States, Italy and Spain. The analysed material was cDNA or gDNA that came from T cells, B-cell-depleted T cells, or PBMCs.

Original analysis: Reference gene primer amplification yielded estimated nucleated cell counts. The repertoire was sequenced with immunoSEQ multiplex PCR; TCRdb's copy has only in-frame clones and lacks some. V and J calls and clone size are as listed in that table; D and trimming were resolved from the DNA. The table records about 670,000 clones, 70% to 90% of them present only once. The sample taken for sequencing was peripheral blood. The sequence came from a woman aged 18-29 years with acute or convalescent COVID-19.

Here the CDR3 DNA reads TGTGCCAGTAGTCCAGTGCCAGGGGGCGCTGGCTACACCTTC. This gives the protein CASSPVPGGAGYTF. V is TRBV19 and J is TRBJ1-2, with 8 bases aligning to TRBD1. This CDR3 comprises 14 residues. Per germline, CDR1 LNHDA and CDR2 SQIVND (reference sequence). Unmatched junction bases numbered 9, after V lost 5 bases and J lost 7 bases.